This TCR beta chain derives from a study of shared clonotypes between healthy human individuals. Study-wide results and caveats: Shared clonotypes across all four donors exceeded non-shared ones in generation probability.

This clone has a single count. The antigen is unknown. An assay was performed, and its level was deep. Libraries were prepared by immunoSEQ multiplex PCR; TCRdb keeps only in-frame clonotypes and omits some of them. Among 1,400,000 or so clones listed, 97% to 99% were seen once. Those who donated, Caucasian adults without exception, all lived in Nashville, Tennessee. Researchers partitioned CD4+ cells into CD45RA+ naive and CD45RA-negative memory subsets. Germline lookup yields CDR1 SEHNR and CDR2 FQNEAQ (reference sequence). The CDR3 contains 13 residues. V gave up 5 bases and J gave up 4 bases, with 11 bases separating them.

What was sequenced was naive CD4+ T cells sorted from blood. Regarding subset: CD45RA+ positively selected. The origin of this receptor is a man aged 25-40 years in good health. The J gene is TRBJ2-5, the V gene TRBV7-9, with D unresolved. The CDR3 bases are TGTGCCAGCAGCACTTACCATGTAGAGACCCAGTACTTC. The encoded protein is CASSTYHVETQYF.